This T cell receptor beta chain appears in the sequencing data of a study of T cells in Graves' hyperthyroidism and ophthalmopathy. On the study more broadly: Peripheral blood was secured at the point of initial diagnosis, before any treatment.

Regarding the study as a whole: By a 13 V-J model, ophthalmopathy was set apart from stable hyperthyroidism. Prediction of ophthalmopathy progression came a median roughly 6.4 months pre-onset. Most thyroid clonotypes that were expanded above 0.001 also turned up in blood.

It was RNA transcripts that yielded the amplified TCR beta CDR3 regions. HTBI primers were the set used in a first-round RT-PCR of the TCR CDR3. Each CDR3 protein is one row after TCRdb ran MiXCR on the multiplex PCR reads. The sample records over 700,000 distinct CDR3 sequences, roughly 32% being singletons. This clonotype was observed a few times. Its antigen is undetermined. CDR1 SNHLY and CDR2 FYNNEI come from the germline V gene. The CDR3 extends over 15 amino acids. V lost 6 bases and J 4 bases, leaving 18 bases between the germline ends. This chain links TRBV2 with TRBJ1-1, with D possibly being TRBD1 (6 bases). Sequencing was done on a sample of blood. The source is a woman aged 40 to 49 with Graves' hyperthyroidism. The CDR3 here is CASSSFTGLSTEAFF. CDR3 sequence (DNA): TGTGCCAGCAGCTCCTTCACAGGGCTTAGCACTGAAGCTTTCTTT.